This TCR beta chain originates from a study of graft-versus-host responses after intestinal transplantation. About the study: Every transplant recipient was induced with anti-thymocyte globulin, then maintained on tacrolimus and steroids for roughly 3 years. Study-wide results and limits: High graft-versus-host to host-versus-graft clonal ratios were seen in allografts of patients with graft-donor T cell macrochimerism. Some GvH clones appeared in ileal mucosa or blood before recipient bone marrow. With peak circulating GvH clone levels came an association with early post-transplant HvG declines.

Details on this clone: Its antigen is undetermined.

This CDR3 spans 13 amino acids. Germline CDR1 and CDR2: GTSNPN and SVGIG (reference sequence). Trimming removed 2 bases from V and 4 bases from J, with 9 bases in between. Using immunoSEQ multiplex PCR, the repertoire was profiled, and TCRdb retains in-frame clones only, with some absent. The top ten clones hold roughly 0.2% of a sample with over 80,000 clones, 75% to 95% of them seen once. The specimen was unstimulated CD4+ T cells sorted from spleen or lymph node cells, collected before transplant. This clonotype was obtained from a human donor who was the organ donor for an intestinal transplant. This rearrangement joins TRBV30 to TRBJ1-5; no firm D call. CDR3 nucleotides: TGTGCCTGGAGTTCGGGATCAAATCAGCCCCAGCATTTT. This sequence encodes CAWSSGSNQPQHF.